This T cell receptor beta chain comes out of a study of blood T cell repertoires in COVID-19. In the study overall: Acute and convalescent COVID-19 specimens originated in the United States, Italy and Spain.

Only in-frame clones appear in the TCRdb table, and some are missing; sequencing was by immunoSEQ multiplex PCR. In the table there are 400,000 to 450,000 clones, 80% to 90% of which are singletons. The V and J ends lost 2 bases and 2 bases respectively, with 7 bases between them. Germline loops: CDR1 SGHAT, CDR2 FQNNGV. This CDR3 spans 13 amino acids. The chain uses TRBV11-2 and TRBJ2-7; D is undetermined. This receptor was identified in a man aged 18 to 30 with COVID-19, enrolled during active disease. The sequenced sample consisted of peripheral blood. CDR3 protein: CASSLSSPYEQYF. The CDR3 nucleotides are TGTGCCAGCAGCTTATCGTCCCCCTACGAGCAGTACTTC.